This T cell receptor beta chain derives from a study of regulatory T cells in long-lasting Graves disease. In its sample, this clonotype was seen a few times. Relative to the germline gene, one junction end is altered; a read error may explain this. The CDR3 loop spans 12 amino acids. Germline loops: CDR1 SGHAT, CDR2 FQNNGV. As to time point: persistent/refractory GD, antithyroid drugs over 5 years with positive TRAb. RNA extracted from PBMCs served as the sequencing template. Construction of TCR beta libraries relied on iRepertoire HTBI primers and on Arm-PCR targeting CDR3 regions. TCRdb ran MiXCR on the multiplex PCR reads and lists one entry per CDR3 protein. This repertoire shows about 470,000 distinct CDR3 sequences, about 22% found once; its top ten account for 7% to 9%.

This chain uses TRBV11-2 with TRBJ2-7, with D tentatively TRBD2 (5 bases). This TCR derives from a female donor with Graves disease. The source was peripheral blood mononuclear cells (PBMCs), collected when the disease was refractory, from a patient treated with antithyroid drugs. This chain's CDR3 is CASSLEGAEQYF. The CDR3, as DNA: TGTGCCAGCAGCCTAGAGGGCGCCGAGCAGTACTTC.